A selection of T cell receptor beta chains follows, all from one sample in a study of T cell responses to AZD1222 COVID-19 vaccine. Using immunoSEQ multiplex PCR, the repertoire was profiled, and TCRdb retains in-frame clones only, with some absent. The sample has about 120,000 clones, about nine tenths seen once. Sequencing used peripheral blood, obtained 28 days after the second AZD1222 dose. The receptors come from an adult who received the AZD1222 COVID-19 vaccine. The CDR3 runs from the conserved cysteine through the conserved F or W. The order of the fields is CDR3 protein, CDR3 DNA, J gene, clone size, V gene, D gene. D genes are given only for firm matches. The size of a clone is reported for some rows only, either as once, few or many, or as a class for expanded clones.

CASSEPRGSGNTIYF TGTGCCAGCAGTGAACCGCGGGGCTCTGGAAACACCATATATTTT TRBJ1-3 - TRBV6-1 -
CAIMKGVNTEAFF TGTGCCATCATGAAAGGGGTGAACACTGAAGCTTTCTTT TRBJ1-1 - TRBV10-3 -
CASSSGLAGGIYNEQFF TGTGCCAGTAGTTCAGGACTAGCGGGGGGGATATACAATGAGCAGTTCTTC TRBJ2-1 - TRBV19 TRBD2
CASSLPGRGGRETQYF TGTGCCAGCAGCTTGCCCGGGAGAGGGGGTAGGGAGACCCAGTACTTC TRBJ2-5 once TRBV5-4 -
CASSMSRVSYEQYF TGTGCCAGTAGTATGAGCAGGGTTTCCTACGAGCAGTACTTC TRBJ2-7 - TRBV19 -
CASSYGGGRYGYTF TGTGCCAGCAGTTACGGTGGAGGGAGGTATGGCTACACCTTC TRBJ1-2 - TRBV6-5 -
CAISESKGREEKLFF TGTGCCATCAGTGAGTCGAAGGGACGGGAAGAAAAACTGTTTTTT TRBJ1-4 - TRBV10-3 -
CASSFFGLAGGNEQFF TGTGCCAGCAGTTTTTTCGGACTAGCGGGAGGGAATGAGCAGTTCTTC TRBJ2-1 - TRBV27 TRBD2
CASSELNTEAFF TGTGCCAGCAGTGAGTTGAACACTGAAGCTTTCTTT TRBJ1-1 - TRBV2 -
CASSRTGYNQPQHF TGTGCCAGCAGCCGGACAGGGTATAATCAGCCCCAGCATTTT TRBJ1-5 - TRBV3-1/TRBV3-2 TRBD1
CASRLQGLGEKLFF TGTGCCAGCAGATTACAGGGGTTGGGGGAAAAACTGTTTTTT TRBJ1-4 - TRBV27 TRBD1
CASSPQPGLYGYTF TGTGCCAGCTCACCACAGCCAGGGCTCTATGGCTACACCTTC TRBJ1-2 - TRBV18 -
CSAFSQDTQYF TGCAGTGCTTTTAGCCAAGATACGCAGTATTTT TRBJ2-3 - TRBV20-1 -
CASSIVTGMGEQYF TGTGCCAGTAGTATTGTTACTGGAATGGGCGAGCAGTACTTC TRBJ2-7 once TRBV19 -
CASSVGQNYGYTF TGCGCCAGCAGCGTTGGACAGAACTATGGCTACACCTTC TRBJ1-2 - TRBV5-1 -
CSVPGRAGYNEQFF TGCAGCGTCCCCGGGAGGGCCGGGTACAATGAGCAGTTCTTC TRBJ2-1 - TRBV29-1 TRBD2
CASSSVGRGLLDTEAFF TGTGCCAGCAGTTCGGTGGGACGGGGCCTGTTGGACACTGAAGCTTTCTTT TRBJ1-1 once TRBV6-2/TRBV6-3 -
CAWNMGEAFF TGTGCCTGGAATATGGGTGAAGCTTTCTTT TRBJ1-1 - TRBV30 -
CAWSVLSSGRSFGNEQYF TGTGCCTGGAGTGTACTTTCTAGCGGGAGGTCCTTCGGGAACGAGCAGTACTTC TRBJ2-7 - TRBV30 TRBD2
CSVVDGTKGYGYTF TGCAGCGTTGTGGACGGAACGAAGGGCTATGGCTACACCTTC TRBJ1-2 - TRBV29-1 -
CASGRLAGGLEQFF TGTGCTAGTGGAAGACTAGCGGGAGGACTTGAGCAGTTCTTC TRBJ2-1 - TRBV12-5 TRBD2
CASSPGYEQYF TGCGCCAGCAGCCCCGGGTACGAGCAGTACTTC TRBJ2-7 - TRBV5-1 -
CASSSNPTANYGYTF TGTGCCAGCAGCTCGAACCCCACGGCTAACTATGGCTACACCTTC TRBJ1-2 - TRBV5-4 -
CASSVSGTAGNTIYF TGTGCCAGCAGCGTAAGTGGGACAGCTGGAAACACCATATATTTT TRBJ1-3 - TRBV9 TRBD1
CASSDLTGCGELFF TGCGCCAGCAGCGACCTAACAGGGTGCGGGGAGCTGTTTTTT TRBJ2-2 - TRBV10-1 -
CASSLQGNSGANVLTF TGTGCCAGCAGTTTACAGGGTAACTCTGGGGCCAACGTCCTGACTTTC TRBJ2-6 - TRBV27 -
CASSPVLAGDEQYF TGTGCCAGCTCACCAGTACTAGCGGGAGACGAGCAGTACTTC TRBJ2-7 - TRBV18 TRBD2
CASSPDPILAGNSYEQYF TGCGCCAGCAGCCCGGACCCCATCCTAGCGGGAAACTCCTACGAGCAGTACTTC TRBJ2-7 - TRBV5-1 TRBD2
CASSYGLAGGWDEQFF TGCGCCAGCAGCTATGGTCTGGCGGGAGGATGGGATGAGCAGTTCTTC TRBJ2-1 - TRBV5-1 TRBD2
CSAGGQDEKLFF TGCAGCGCTGGGGGGCAGGATGAAAAACTGTTTTTT TRBJ1-4 - TRBV29-1 -
CASSFPKLANDSSTDTQYF TGCGCCAGCAGCTTCCCGAAACTAGCGAACGATTCTAGCACAGATACGCAGTATTTT TRBJ2-3 once TRBV5-1 TRBD2
CASSLVGRETQYF TGCGCCAGCAGCCTGGTCGGCCGGGAGACCCAGTACTTC TRBJ2-5 - TRBV5-1 -
CASSPGGGTDTQYF TGTGCCAGCAGCCCCGGAGGGGGGACAGATACGCAGTATTTT TRBJ2-3 - TRBV7-2 -
CSASSPNEKLFF TGCAGTGCTAGTTCCCCAAATGAAAAACTGTTTTTT TRBJ1-4 few TRBV20-1 -
CASSRHGTSAGQTQYF TGTGCCAGCAGCCGCCACGGGACCTCTGCGGGGCAGACCCAGTACTTC TRBJ2-5 - TRBV5-8 -
CASSFLGGSYEQYF TGTGCCAGCAGTTTTTTAGGGGGCTCCTACGAGCAGTACTTC TRBJ2-7 once TRBV28 -
CASRDSYNEQFF TGTGCCAGCAGGGACTCCTACAATGAGCAGTTCTTC TRBJ2-1 - TRBV28 -